A single sample is the source of the 31 T cell receptor beta chains below, sequenced in a study of control samples from healthy donors and cancer patients. Libraries were prepared by immunoSEQ multiplex PCR; TCRdb keeps only in-frame clonotypes and omits some of them. The profile shows about 120,000 clones, around 87% of them singletons. Sequences were obtained from blood. The receptors were sampled from a man aged 30-40 years in good health.

The V call is TRBV3-1 (or the pseudogene TRBV3-2), the J call TRBJ1-2; D is perhaps TRBD1 (6 bases). The CDR3 is 14 amino acids. CDR1 LGHDT and CDR2 YNNKEL come from the germline V gene (reference sequence). Trimming took off 2 bases at V and 4 bases at J, with 11 bases between the two ends. CDR3 in amino acids: CASSQRGTFYGYTF. CDR3 DNA: TGTGCCAGCAGCCAAAGAGGGACATTCTATGGCTACACCTTC.

The rearrangement links TRBV5-1 to TRBJ1-2; TRBD1 aligns across 9 bases. This CDR3 comprises 15 residues. Germline V gene lookup returns CDR1 SGHRS and CDR2 YFSETQ. The ends lost 0 bases at V and 8 bases at J; junction bases unmatched: 8. The CDR3 loop reads CASSLDLTGGEGYTF. In nucleotides, the CDR3 is TGCGCCAGCAGCTTGGACCTGACAGGGGGGGAAGGCTACACCTTC.

This clone was recorded only once. This sequence joins TRBV18 and TRBJ1-1; no reliable D call. V dropped 0 bases and J dropped 5 bases, with 16 bases sitting between them. CDR3 size: 16 residues. CDR1 KGHSH and CDR2 LQKENI come from the germline V gene. In DNA, the CDR3 is TGTGCCAGCTCACCACCGGGAAGGCCCGGAGGTACTGAAGCTTTCTTT. It specifies CASSPPGRPGGTEAFF.

This rearrangement joins TRBV2 to TRBJ2-2; no reliable D call. Per germline, CDR1 SNHLY and CDR2 FYNNEI. The CDR3 loop spans 15 amino acids. With 3 bases removed from V and 4 bases from J, the gap between germline ends came to 12 bases. The CDR3 reads CASSDASKVTGELFF. The CDR3 DNA follows: TGTGCCAGCAGTGACGCTAGTAAAGTCACCGGGGAGCTGTTTTTT.

The V gene is TRBV6-4, the J gene TRBJ2-2, with TRBD1 matching 7 bases. CDR3 size: 17 residues. The V and J ends lost 0 bases and 2 bases, in that order; junction bases with no gene match: 6. In germline, CDR1 is MRHNA, CDR2 SNTAGT. The CDR3 loop reads CASSDSRDSLNTGELFF. DNA of the CDR3: TGTGCCAGCAGTGACTCTCGGGACAGCCTAAACACCGGGGAGCTGTTTTTT.

The chain couples TRBV7-3 to TRBJ2-5, with D uncertain. This CDR3 spans 13 amino acids. The V end was cut by 5 bases, the J end by 5 bases, with 12 bases between. The V gene's germline CDR1 is SGHTA and CDR2 FQGTGA. CDR3 protein: CASSPGQWETQYF. DNA for the CDR3: TGTGCCAGCAGCCCCGGGCAGTGGGAGACCCAGTACTTC.

J is TRBJ2-7 and V is TRBV6-1; perhaps TRBD1 as D (5 bases). The V gene's germline CDR1 is MNHNS and CDR2 SASEGT. Deletions cut 3 bases from V and 0 bases from J, with 12 bases between. The CDR3 covers 15 residues. The CDR3 DNA reads TGTGCCAGCAGTGAGCAGGGTTCGGCCTCCTACGAGCAGTACTTC. This codes for CASSEQGSASYEQYF.

The V and J genes are TRBV4-2 and TRBJ2-4; D unresolved. The V gene lost 0 bases and the J gene lost 0 bases, with 9 bases spanning the gap. Germline V gene data show CDR1 as LGHNA and CDR2 as YNFKEQ. The CDR3 is 16 residues long. CDR3 loop: CASSQELVGAKNIQYF. Written as DNA, the CDR3 is TGTGCCAGCAGCCAAGAACTGGTGGGAGCCAAAAACATTCAGTACTTC.

This clone was counted once. This chain uses TRBV2 with TRBJ2-1, with 9 bases matching TRBD1. Germline lookup yields CDR1 SNHLY and CDR2 FYNNEI. This CDR3 is built from 17 residues. J was trimmed by 5 bases and V by 1 base; bases with no gene match: 9. The CDR3 sequence is CASSEEGRGTGNNEQFF. DNA of the CDR3: TGTGCCAGCAGTGAAGAGGGGCGGGGGACAGGGAACAATGAGCAGTTCTTC.

The chain has TRBV19 and TRBJ2-1; TRBD2 agrees at 7 bases. Looked up from germline, CDR1 is LNHDA and CDR2 is SQIVND (reference sequence). V lost 5 bases to trimming and J lost 4 bases; unmatched junction nucleotides: 8. This CDR3 is built from 15 residues. As DNA, the CDR3 is TGTGCCAGTAGTCCCCGGGGGGAGGGGTACAATGAGCAGTTCTTC. Translation gives CASSPRGEGYNEQFF.

The chain uses TRBV12-3 or TRBV12-4 and TRBJ1-2; D remains unclear. The CDR3 has 13 amino acids. Trimming pared 5 bases from V and 8 bases from J, leaving 15 bases between. CDR3 in DNA: TGTGCCAGCAGTCTTCCCGGCGTCGGGGGCTACACCTTC. It is translated as CASSLPGVGGYTF.

V is TRBV10-1 and J is TRBJ2-3; 7 bases align to TRBD2. The CDR3 consists of 15 residues. CDR1 is WNHNN and CDR2 is SYGVQD in the germline V gene (reference sequence). Germline trimming cut 3 bases from V and 2 bases from J; bases unmatched to any gene: 5. The CDR3 spells CASSDERGNTDTQYF. CDR3 nucleotides: TGCGCCAGCAGTGATGAGCGGGGCAACACAGATACGCAGTATTTT.

The chain uses TRBV7-2 and TRBJ2-2; TRBD2 matches 10 bases. V trimming: 6 bases; J trimming: 6 bases; junction bases outside the gene matches: 7. The CDR3 totals 15 residues. Per the germline V gene, CDR1 is SGHTA and CDR2 is FQGNSA. CDR3 sequence reads: CASRLSGGASGELFF. The CDR3 nucleotides are TGTGCCAGCAGGCTAAGCGGGGGGGCCTCCGGGGAGCTGTTTTTT.

The V and J genes are TRBV6-5 and TRBJ2-7; 8 nucleotides line up with TRBD1. This CDR3 contains 14 residues. Germline V gives CDR1 MNHEY, CDR2 SVGAGI. V shed 0 bases and J 6 bases; nucleotides not matched to a gene: 4. This CDR3 reads CASSYSTTGGEQYF. CDR3 nucleotides: TGTGCCAGCAGTTACTCGACTACAGGGGGCGAGCAGTACTTC.

The V call is TRBV27, the J call TRBJ1-2, with TRBD1 as a possible D gene (6 bases). V gave up 2 bases and J gave up 2 bases, with 9 bases separating them. The CDR3 length is 14 residues. Germline V gene lookup returns CDR1 MNHEY and CDR2 SMNVEV (reference sequence). CDR3 in DNA: TGTGCCAGCAGTTTAACAGGGTGGAACTATGGCTACACCTTC. Its translation is CASSLTGWNYGYTF.

The chain employs TRBV11-2 and TRBJ2-7; possible D gene TRBD2, 6 bases. The V end was cut by 1 base, the J end by 7 bases, with 14 bases between. Germline loops: CDR1 SGHAT, CDR2 FQNNGV. There are 14 residues in the CDR3. The CDR3 nucleotides are TGTGCCAGCAGCTTAGGTGCGGGATTGGGGGAGCAGTACTTC. Translation: CASSLGAGLGEQYF.

For the CDR3, the DNA is TGTGCCAGCACCCCTACTGGGGCCAACGTCCTGACTTTC. Encoded protein: CASTPTGANVLTF. The V call is TRBV6-5, the J call TRBJ2-6, with no clear D. V was trimmed by 7 bases and J by 2 bases, leaving 6 bases between them. Germline loops: CDR1 MNHEY, CDR2 SVGAGI. This CDR3 contains 13 residues.

This clone was observed a single time. The CDR3 bases are TGTGCCAGCAGCCCGAGGACTGGCGGGACAGATACGCAGTATTTT. Its translation is CASSPRTGGTDTQYF. V and J are TRBV7-9 and TRBJ2-3; tentatively, D is TRBD2 (5 bases). The V and J ends lost 5 bases and 3 bases respectively, with 15 bases between them. The CDR3 runs to 15 residues. The germline gives CDR1 SEHNR, CDR2 FQNEAQ (reference sequence). Filled out from reference TRBV7-9 and TRBJ2-3, the complete variable domain reads DTGVSQNPRHKITKRGQNVTFRCDPISEHNRLYWYRQTLGQGPEFLTYFQNEAQLEKSRLLSDRFSAERPKGSFSTLEIQRTEQGDSAMYLCASSPRTGGTDTQYFGPGTRLTVL.

With regard to this clone: The junction departs from germline at one end; a sequencing error may be responsible. V and J are TRBV2 and TRBJ2-7; 7 nucleotides agree with TRBD1. Germline-derived CDR1 and CDR2 are SNHLY and FYNNEI. This CDR3 is 15 amino acids long. CDR3 nucleotide sequence: TGTGCCAGCAGGGAAGACCCGGGACAGAACTACGAGCAGTACTTC. Its translation is CASREDPGQNYEQYF.

V and J are TRBV20-1 and TRBJ1-3, with 7 bases matching TRBD1. This CDR3 is built from 15 residues. From germline, CDR1 is DFQATT and CDR2 SNEGSKA (reference sequence). V gave up 3 bases and J gave up 3 bases; unmatched junction bases: 8. CDR3 nucleotide sequence: TGCAGTGCTAGTGATACAGGGGAAAGTGGAAACACCATATATTTT. It codes for CSASDTGESGNTIYF.

The chain uses TRBV10-2 and TRBJ2-2; D uncertain. Trimming pared 6 bases from V and 1 base from J, leaving 9 bases between. This CDR3 is built from 14 residues. The germline CDR1 and CDR2 sequences are WSHSY and SAAADI. CDR3 region: CASRGQLNTGELFF. The CDR3, as DNA: TGCGCCAGCAGAGGGCAGTTGAACACCGGGGAGCTGTTTTTT.

This chain links TRBV2 with TRBJ1-1; 10 bases are a match to TRBD1. CDR3 size: 14 residues. Germline V gene data show CDR1 as SNHLY and CDR2 as FYNNEI. V shed 6 bases, J shed 6 bases, and the junction held 7 bases outside the gene matches. As DNA, the CDR3 is TGTGCCAGCAGCGTCAGGGACAGGGGTGCTGAAGCTTTCTTT. Its translation: CASSVRDRGAEAFF.

V and J are TRBV15 and TRBJ2-3; a possible D gene is TRBD2 (6 bases). The germline CDR1 and CDR2 sequences are LNHNV and YYDKDF (reference sequence). The CDR3 length is 15 residues. V gave up 1 base and J gave up 2 bases, with 10 bases separating them. CDR3 region: CATSRGLDLTDTQYF. The CDR3, as DNA: TGTGCCACCAGCAGAGGACTAGACCTCACAGATACGCAGTATTTT.

The chain links TRBV13 to TRBJ2-1, with a tentative D call TRBD2 (7 bases). Trimming stripped 5 bases from V and 7 bases from J, with 15 bases between. This CDR3 is built from 14 residues. Germline V lookup: CDR1 PRHDT, CDR2 FYEKMQ (reference sequence). This CDR3 reads CASSRTQGGNEQFF. The CDR3, as DNA: TGTGCCAGCAGCCGGACACAGGGAGGGAATGAGCAGTTCTTC.

The gene calls are TRBV6-1 and TRBJ1-3; D ambiguous. The CDR3 spans 16 residues. In germline, CDR1 is MNHNS, CDR2 SASEGT. Trimming took off 4 bases at V and 0 bases at J, with 13 bases between the two ends. CDR3 region: CASSVGGLSSGNTIYF. DNA for the CDR3: TGTGCCAGCAGTGTGGGAGGGTTAAGCTCTGGAAACACCATATATTTT.

The rearrangement links TRBV5-1 to TRBJ2-3; TRBD2 matches 9 bases. This CDR3 has 14 amino acids. Germline-derived CDR1 and CDR2 are SGHRS and YFSETQ. The J segment lost 5 bases and the V segment lost 4 bases, leaving 5 bases of the junction unmatched. CDR3 in amino acids: CASSQAGGKDTQYF. The CDR3 DNA reads TGCGCCAGCAGCCAGGCGGGGGGGAAAGATACGCAGTATTTT.

The chain links TRBV6-5 to TRBJ2-5; the D gene is possibly TRBD1 (6 bases). Germline V gives CDR1 MNHEY, CDR2 SVGAGI. The germline V and J ends were trimmed by 5 bases and 2 bases, with 15 bases remaining between them. The CDR3 extends over 15 amino acids. CDR3 loop: CASSPRTDIQETQYF. CDR3 bases: TGTGCCAGCAGTCCAAGGACAGATATTCAAGAGACCCAGTACTTC.

The chain recombines TRBV27 with TRBJ1-1; D remains unclear. The CDR3 spans 14 residues. V was shortened by 3 bases and J by 0 bases, with 8 bases between the two germline ends. Germline assignment: CDR1 MNHEY and CDR2 SMNVEV (reference sequence). Here the CDR3 DNA reads TGTGCCAGCAGTTTCTCCCAACTGAACACTGAAGCTTTCTTT. This sequence encodes CASSFSQLNTEAFF.

Turning to this clone: Different DNA sequences within this sample yield the same CDR3. The chain has TRBV2 and TRBJ2-2, with 15 bases lining up with TRBD2. Germline V CDR1 and CDR2: SNHLY, FYNNEI. The CDR3 runs to 16 residues. With V trimmed by 4 bases and J by 7 bases, 4 bases remained unmatched. The DNA for the CDR3 is TGTGCCAGCAGTGTCGGGACTAGCGGGGGGAGCGGGGAGCTGTTTTTT. Amino acids: CASSVGTSGGSGELFF.

The chain links TRBV3-1 (or the pseudogene TRBV3-2) to TRBJ1-1; D call uncertain. Trimming shortened V by 1 base and J by 0 bases, and 6 bases separated the two germline ends. Germline V gives CDR1 LGHDT, CDR2 YNNKEL (reference sequence). The CDR3 has 14 residues. This CDR3 reads CASSQVSMNTEAFF. The CDR3 DNA sequence: TGTGCCAGCAGCCAAGTTTCCATGAACACTGAAGCTTTCTTT.

V gene TRBV12-3 or TRBV12-4 combines with J gene TRBJ2-4; tentative D call: TRBD2 (5 bases). V lost 3 bases to trimming and J lost 15 bases, with 12 bases between them. The CDR3 runs to 11 residues. The CDR3 region has the DNA TGTGCCAGCAGTTTTGAGGGTGGCGGGTACTTC. As protein: CASSFEGGGYF.